These T cell receptor beta chains were read from a single sample in a study of cytomegalovirus exposure and HLA in healthy donors. Here immunoSEQ multiplex PCR was the method, and the copy in TCRdb shows in-frame clones only, minus some. This table has about 240,000 clones, 86% appearing once. The sequenced sample consisted of PBMCs. These receptors originate from a young woman in good health and CMV-seropositive. The CDR3 runs from the conserved cysteine through the conserved F or W. The order of the fields is CDR3 DNA, CDR3 protein, J gene, D gene, clone size, V gene. The D gene is left open where the match is weak. Size values are once, few and many counts, or a class for expanded clones, and some rows have none.

TGTGCCAGCAGTATTGCACTTACCTCCTACTACGAGCAGTACTTC,CASSIALTSYYEQYF,TRBJ2-7,NA,NA,TRBV27
TGTGCCAGCAGCCTTAAAGGGGGTCAAAGACCAGATACGCAGTATTTT,CASSLKGGQRPDTQYF,TRBJ2-3,NA,NA,TRBV14
TGCGCCAGCAGCTTGGGGCAGGGTCGGTTGACTGAAGCTTTCTTT,CASSLGQGRLTEAFF,TRBJ1-1,NA,NA,TRBV5-1
TGTGCCAGCAGTGAAGACAGGGGGTCAGGAAACACCATATATTTT,CASSEDRGSGNTIYF,TRBJ1-3,TRBD1,NA,TRBV6-1
TGTGCCAGCAGTTTATTTCGCGGGAGTGACGCTGAGCAGTTCTTC,CASSLFRGSDAEQFF,TRBJ2-1,TRBD2,NA,TRBV27
TGCGCCAGCAGCCAGCTCCCCGGAGGACTAGCCCACAACACAGATACGCAGTATTTT,CASSQLPGGLAHNTDTQYF,TRBJ2-3,TRBD2,NA,TRBV4-1
TGCGCCAGCAGCTTGGTTTGGGGGGATGAGCAGTTCTTC,CASSLVWGDEQFF,TRBJ2-1,NA,once,TRBV5-1
TGCGCCAGCAGTCATGGCGCTAGCGGGAGGCCTGGCGGTGGGGATGAGCAGTTCTTC,CASSHGASGRPGGGDEQFF,TRBJ2-1,TRBD2,NA,TRBV23-1
TGTGCCAGCAGCTTAACCGGGAGCGGTCAAGAGACCCAGTACTTC,CASSLTGSGQETQYF,TRBJ2-5,NA,NA,TRBV11-2
TGTGCCAGCAGTGGACAGGGTGACAAAAACATTCAGTACTTC,CASSGQGDKNIQYF,TRBJ2-4,TRBD1,NA,TRBV2
TGCGCCAGCATGCGGTACGGCCCTACAGATACGCAGTATTTT,CASMRYGPTDTQYF,TRBJ2-3,NA,NA,TRBV5-1
TGTGCCAGCATCGAGGGCTTCGGGATGACTGAAGCTTTCTTT,CASIEGFGMTEAFF,TRBJ1-1,NA,once,TRBV6-1
TGCGCCAGCAGCTCTTCCTACGAGCAGTACTTC,CASSSSYEQYF,TRBJ2-7,NA,NA,TRBV5-1
TGTGCCAGCTCACCAACGAGAGAGACAGGGACCGGCTACACCTTC,CASSPTRETGTGYTF,TRBJ1-2,TRBD1,NA,TRBV18
TGCAGCGTTGAAGAGACAGGACAGGGCGCCACTGAAGCTTTCTTT,CSVEETGQGATEAFF,TRBJ1-1,TRBD1,NA,TRBV29-1
TGTGCCAGCAGTTCGGGAGGGGGCGGCTACACCTTC,CASSSGGGGYTF,TRBJ1-2,TRBD1,few,TRBV28
TGCGCCAGCAGCCAGCGGGACTACCACAATGAGCAGTTCTTC,CASSQRDYHNEQFF,TRBJ2-1,TRBD2,NA,TRBV4-1
TGTGCCAGCAGTGAAGGACAGGGAGAGGATGGCTACACCTTC,CASSEGQGEDGYTF,TRBJ1-2,TRBD1,once,TRBV2
TGTGCCAGCAACCCCCGGGCAGGGGGCAGGGAGACCCAGTACTTC,CASNPRAGGRETQYF,TRBJ2-5,TRBD1,NA,TRBV2
TGTGCCAGCAGTTTAGGGACTAGCCCCTACAATGAGCAGTTCTTC,CASSLGTSPYNEQFF,TRBJ2-1,TRBD2,NA,TRBV27
TGTGCCAGCAGTTTAAATATAGCGGTAGCGGGACTGAGCTCCTACGAGCAGTACTTC,CASSLNIAVAGLSSYEQYF,TRBJ2-7,TRBD2,NA,TRBV27
TGTGCCAGCAGCTCCCCCGGGGAGGGGATATATGGCTACACCTTC,CASSSPGEGIYGYTF,TRBJ1-2,NA,NA,TRBV7-9
TGTGCCAGCAGTTACGGTCAGGGTGTAAGGGAGCAGTACTTC,CASSYGQGVREQYF,TRBJ2-7,NA,many,TRBV6-6
TGTGCCAGCAGTTTCGGGACTAGCGGCTTTTACAATGAGCAGTTCTTC,CASSFGTSGFYNEQFF,TRBJ2-1,TRBD2,NA,TRBV13
TGCGCCAGCAGCCCAATGACAGGGGGCACAGATACGCAGTATTTT,CASSPMTGGTDTQYF,TRBJ2-3,TRBD1,NA,TRBV5-1
TGTGCCTGGAGGGAGACAGGGGGCGGGGTGGAGACCCAGTACTTC,CAWRETGGGVETQYF,TRBJ2-5,TRBD1,NA,TRBV30
TGCGCCAGCAGCGGGGGCCCAGGGTTCAACGAGCAGTACTTC,CASSGGPGFNEQYF,TRBJ2-7,NA,NA,TRBV5-1
TGTGCCAGCAGCTTGGGACTAGCGGGTCACAATGAGCAGTTCTTC,CASSLGLAGHNEQFF,TRBJ2-1,TRBD2,NA,TRBV5-4
TGTGCCAGCAGCAACAGGGGAAGCACTGAAGCTTTCTTT,CASSNRGSTEAFF,TRBJ1-1,TRBD1,NA,TRBV6-4
TGTGCCAGCAGCTCAACTAGCGGGAGAGGCGCCGGGGAGCTGTTTTTT,CASSSTSGRGAGELFF,TRBJ2-2,TRBD2,once,TRBV5-6
TGCGCCAGCAGTCACTCAGGGTTTAGCACCGGGGAGCTGTTTTTT,CASSHSGFSTGELFF,TRBJ2-2,NA,NA,TRBV4-1
TGTGCCAGCAGTTTCGACAGGAGGTTTCCCTTGGCTTTCTTT,CASSFDRRFPLAFF,TRBJ1-1,NA,NA,TRBV6-5
TGTGCCAGCAGCACCCACTGGACTAACTGCCCCTCCTACAATGAGCAGTTCTTC,CASSTHWTNCPSYNEQFF,TRBJ2-1,NA,NA,TRBV21-1
TGTGCCAGCAGTCCGCATACAGGGCGCCCCTACGAGCAGTACTTC,CASSPHTGRPYEQYF,TRBJ2-7,NA,NA,TRBV6-6
TGTGCCAGCAGCCGACTAGCGGACAGCACAGATACGCAGTATTTT,CASSRLADSTDTQYF,TRBJ2-3,TRBD2,NA,TRBV28
TGTGCCAGCTCACCGGGGACTAGCGGGAGAGAGACCCAGTACTTC,CASSPGTSGRETQYF,TRBJ2-5,TRBD2,NA,TRBV18
TGCGCCAGCAGCTTGTGGGGGAGGGGGACAGATACGCAGTATTTT,CASSLWGRGTDTQYF,TRBJ2-3,NA,NA,TRBV5-1
TGCAGCGTTGTAACCGGGTTTTCCTACGAGCAGTACTTC,CSVVTGFSYEQYF,TRBJ2-7,NA,NA,TRBV29-1
TGTGCCAGCAGCCGGGGGCGGGGGCCTGACGGCGAGCAGTACTTC,CASSRGRGPDGEQYF,TRBJ2-7,NA,NA,TRBV7-8
TGTGCCAGCAGCCCCCAGACAGGGGGCGGGAATGAGCAGTTCTTC,CASSPQTGGGNEQFF,TRBJ2-1,TRBD1,NA,TRBV11-3
TGTGCCAGCAGCTCTTCGGGAGAGCTCCTAGAGACCCAGTACTTC,CASSSSGELLETQYF,TRBJ2-5,NA,NA,TRBV7-9
TGTGCCAGCAGTTTTGGCGGGACTGGGGAGTTCTTC,CASSFGGTGEFF,TRBJ2-1,NA,NA,TRBV27
TGTGCCAGCAGTACAGGGGGCCCGAGGACTGAAGCTTTCTTT,CASSTGGPRTEAFF,TRBJ1-1,TRBD1,NA,TRBV6-6
TGTGCCAGCAGCCCCGCGGGACAGGGCTCTAACTATGGCTACACCTTC,CASSPAGQGSNYGYTF,TRBJ1-2,TRBD1,NA,TRBV7-9
TGCGCCAGCAGCCCAACAGGATTTACTTATCAGCCCCAGCATTTT,CASSPTGFTYQPQHF,TRBJ1-5,NA,NA,TRBV5-1